These 10 T cell receptor beta chains were sequenced from one sample in a study of blood T cell repertoires in COVID-19. The protocol was immunoSEQ multiplex PCR, while the TCRdb copy is restricted to in-frame clones and leaves out a portion. In the table there are 240,000 or so clones, around 80% of which are singletons. The sample consisted of peripheral blood. The receptors were sampled from a young woman with acute or convalescent COVID-19.

This sequence joins TRBV6-2 or TRBV6-3 and TRBJ2-7, with 8 bases aligning to TRBD1. The CDR3 is made up of 20 amino acids. CDR1 is MNHEY, CDR2 SVGEGT, per germline. Germline trimming cut 5 bases from V and 2 bases from J; bases unmatched to any gene: 23. CDR3 coding DNA: TGTGCCAGCAGTGTAAGACCGGAGGAGTGGGCAGGGGGCGCTCCCTACGAGCAGTACTTC. Its translation is CASSVRPEEWAGGAPYEQYF.

V is TRBV9 and J is TRBJ1-2, with TRBD1 matching 8 bases. V shed 3 bases and J 4 bases; nucleotides not matched to a gene: 8. Per the germline V gene, CDR1 is SGDLS and CDR2 is YYNGEE. This CDR3 is 15 amino acids long. Here the CDR3 reads CASSDRTGSIYGYTF. Here the CDR3 DNA reads TGTGCCAGCAGCGACAGGACAGGGTCCATCTATGGCTACACCTTC.

The gene calls are TRBV7-2 and TRBJ2-2; 8 bases agree with TRBD1. V was clipped by 6 bases and J by 3 bases; unmatched bases: 0. This CDR3 has 13 amino acids. The germline V gene encodes CDR1 SGHTA and CDR2 FQGNSA. As DNA, the CDR3 is TGTGCCAGCAGGACAGGGGACACCGGGGAGCTGTTTTTT. This sequence encodes CASRTGDTGELFF.

This chain joins TRBV5-1 and TRBJ2-1; 8 nucleotides line up with TRBD2. V lost 4 bases to trimming and J lost 8 bases; unmatched junction nucleotides: 8. In germline, CDR1 is SGHRS, CDR2 YFSETQ. CDR3 length: 14 residues. The CDR3 bases are TGCGCCAGCAGCCAGGGGAACGGGAGGGATGAGCAGTTCTTC. The encoded protein is CASSQGNGRDEQFF.

The chain is built from TRBV5-1 and TRBJ1-5, with 8 bases aligning to TRBD1. Germline CDR1 SGHRS, CDR2 YFSETQ. This CDR3 has 16 residues. The trim removed 3 bases at V and 3 bases at J, leaving 8 bases unmatched. Written as DNA, the CDR3 is TGCGCCAGCAGCTCCGGACAGGGAGGCATCAATCAGCCCCAGCATTTT. As protein: CASSSGQGGINQPQHF.

The V and J genes are TRBV19 and TRBJ2-2; possible D gene TRBD1, 6 bases. This CDR3 comprises 16 residues. The V end lost 8 bases, the J end lost 0 bases, and 16 bases lay between the germline ends. In germline, CDR1 is LNHDA, CDR2 SQIVND (reference sequence). CDR3 nucleotide sequence: TGTGCCAGTGCTAGGGGGATCAGGGCGAACACCGGGGAGCTGTTTTTT. Protein sequence: CASARGIRANTGELFF. Looking up the rest from reference TRBV19 and TRBJ2-2 gives the full variable domain: DGGITQSPKYLFRKEGQNVTLSCEQNLNHDAMYWYRQDPGQGLRLIYYSQIVNDFQKGDIAEGYSVSREKKESFPLTVTSAQKNPTAFYLCASARGIRANTGELFFGEGSRLTVL.

The chain uses TRBV18 and TRBJ1-2, with 7 bases identical to TRBD1. Germline trimming cut 0 bases from V and 4 bases from J; bases unmatched to any gene: 8. There are 16 residues in the CDR3. Germline lookup yields CDR1 KGHSH and CDR2 LQKENI. The CDR3 region is CASSPPDRRVGYGYTF. In DNA form, the CDR3 reads TGTGCCAGCTCACCACCGGACAGGAGGGTTGGCTATGGCTACACCTTC.

The rearrangement joins TRBV9 to TRBJ2-1, with 12 bases identical to TRBD2. The CDR3 sequence is 17 residues long. V lost 2 bases, J lost 1 base, and 4 bases stayed unmatched. The germline V gene has CDR1 SGDLS and CDR2 YYNGEE. CDR3 residues: CASSVTLAGGSYNEQFF. DNA of the CDR3: TGTGCCAGCAGCGTTACACTAGCGGGAGGTTCCTACAATGAGCAGTTCTTC.

This clone was detected a few times. The genes are TRBV2 and TRBJ2-7, with TRBD2 matching over 7 bases. Germline CDR1 is SNHLY and CDR2 is FYNNEI. The CDR3 is 13 residues long. V was pared by 6 bases and J by 6 bases, with 8 bases of the junction left unmatched. CDR3: CASRRERAGEQYF. Written as DNA, the CDR3 is TGTGCCAGCAGGCGGGAGAGGGCCGGCGAGCAGTACTTC.

The V and J genes are TRBV28 and TRBJ1-4; unclear D gene. The CDR3 has 13 amino acids. In germline, CDR1 is MDHEN, CDR2 SYDVKM. V lost 5 bases and J 7 bases, leaving 11 bases between the germline ends. The CDR3 region has the DNA TGTGCCAGCAGTCCCGGGAAAAGTGAAAAACTGTTTTTT. Translation gives CASSPGKSEKLFF.